This T cell receptor beta chain is from a study of blood T cell repertoires in COVID-19. Overall study: Samples of COVID-19 (acute and convalescent) were obtained from the United States, Italy and Spain.

This table comes from immunoSEQ multiplex PCR, and its TCRdb copy is limited to in-frame clones, with some not included. The data show 130,000 to 150,000 clones, with about 86% seen just once and 3% held by the top ten. This CDR3 region has 13 residues. The V gene's germline CDR1 is SEHNR and CDR2 FQNEAQ (reference sequence). Trimming pared 4 bases from V and 11 bases from J, leaving 17 bases between. The sequence was obtained from an elderly woman with acute or convalescent COVID-19. The specimen was peripheral blood. This sequence joins TRBV7-9 and TRBJ1-1, with a weak D call TRBD1 (6 bases). The CDR3 nucleotides read TGTGCCAGCAGCTCTGGGGATGGGGGCTGGGCTTTCTTT. Encoded protein: CASSSGDGGWAFF.